The clone carrying this T cell receptor beta chain showed up many times. Its target is not known. Unique molecular identifiers were used to barcode this TCRbeta library. TCRdb used MiXCR to reprocess the PCR reads, holding one entry per CDR3 protein. In the table there are fewer than 700,000 distinct CDR3 sequences, roughly 24% of which are singletons. The data are from a study of T-cell reconstitution after alpha-beta-depleted transplantation in children. Regarding the study as a whole: After transplant, high TCRbeta diversity at day 60 in some patients arose from surviving recipient T cells and thymic progenitors. Once a year had passed after transplant, T-cell counts and diversity came mostly from newly produced T cells. Where alpha-beta T cells came from about two months after transplant was reportedly several hundred expanded graft clones.

Germline CDR1 is DFQATT and CDR2 is SNEGSKA (reference sequence). Germline trimming cut 0 bases from V and 5 bases from J; bases unmatched to any gene: 4. CDR3 length: 14 amino acids. V gene TRBV20-1 combines with J gene TRBJ2-7; 10 nucleotides line up with TRBD1. This clonotype was sampled from a boy younger than two who had a stem cell transplant for acute myeloid leukemia, so the T cells may come from the graft donor. The input for sequencing was PBMCs, mostly from graft donor cells, taken 360 days after TCRalphabeta/CD19-depleted stem cell transplant. The CDR3 sequence is CSAREGTGVHEQYF. The CDR3 nucleotides read TGCAGTGCTAGAGAAGGGACAGGGGTACACGAGCAGTACTTC.